This passage covers 27 T cell receptor beta chains from one sample sequenced in a study of blood T cell repertoires in COVID-19. Some clones are missing from TCRdb's copy, which holds only in-frame ones; the method was immunoSEQ multiplex PCR. The repertoire holds about 190,000 clones, with approximately 91% as singletons. The sample taken for sequencing was peripheral blood. These TCRs come from a man aged 35 to 55 with acute or convalescent COVID-19.

This clone has a single count. The chain uses TRBV7-9 and TRBJ2-7, with TRBD1 matching 7 bases. The CDR3 is 15 residues long. V lost 5 bases to trimming and J lost 0 bases; unmatched junction nucleotides: 7. The V gene's germline CDR1 is SEHNR and CDR2 FQNEAQ (reference sequence). CDR3 residues: CASSLRQGISYEQYF. In nucleotides, the CDR3 is TGTGCCAGCAGCCTCCGACAGGGAATCTCCTACGAGCAGTACTTC.

V and J are TRBV5-1 and TRBJ1-3; D is unclear. The germline V gene encodes CDR1 SGHRS and CDR2 YFSETQ. This CDR3 comprises 15 residues. Trimming cost V 4 bases and J 0 bases, with 11 bases left between them. The CDR3 coding sequence is TGCGCCAGCAGCCTTGCGGATAACTCTGGAAACACCATATATTTT. Residues: CASSLADNSGNTIYF.

The J gene is TRBJ1-1, the V gene TRBV15; TRBD1 might be the D (6 bases). CDR3 length: 14 residues. V was shortened by 0 bases and J by 7 bases, with 12 bases between the two germline ends. Germline V gene data show CDR1 as LNHNV and CDR2 as YYDKDF (reference sequence). CDR3 nucleotide sequence: TGTGCCACCAGCAGAGATCAGGGGACAAATGAAGCTTTCTTT. It translates to CATSRDQGTNEAFF.

The chain joins TRBV4-1 to TRBJ2-7; 9 bases are a match to TRBD1. The germline V gene encodes CDR1 MGHRA and CDR2 YSYEKL. The CDR3 has 14 residues. The ends lost 3 bases at V and 6 bases at J; junction bases unmatched: 6. CDR3 residues: CASSHETGGGEQYF. The CDR3 DNA follows: TGCGCCAGCAGCCATGAGACAGGGGGGGGCGAGCAGTACTTC.

The chain employs TRBV28 and TRBJ2-3, with 8 bases fitting TRBD2. Germline V lookup: CDR1 MDHEN, CDR2 SYDVKM. V gave up 6 bases and J gave up 1 base; unmatched junction bases: 9. The CDR3 has 16 amino acids. CDR3 residues: CASSGIGGVGTDTQYF. In DNA form, the CDR3 reads TGTGCCAGCAGCGGAATCGGGGGGGTTGGCACAGATACGCAGTATTTT.

The chain couples TRBV6-2 or TRBV6-3 to TRBJ2-7; possible D gene TRBD1, 6 bases. Per germline, CDR1 MNHEY and CDR2 SVGEGT. Trimming took off 2 bases at V and 3 bases at J, with 11 bases between the two ends. This CDR3 spans 14 amino acids. CDR3 sequence reads: CASSYSPQGYEQYF. The CDR3 coding sequence is TGTGCCAGCAGTTACAGTCCACAGGGCTACGAGCAGTACTTC.

The chain employs TRBV6-5 and TRBJ2-1; 9 bases map to TRBD2. CDR1 and CDR2 from the germline V gene are MNHEY and SVGAGI. CDR3 length: 15 amino acids. The V segment lost 8 bases and the J segment 0 bases; nucleotides outside the gene matches: 5. The chain's CDR3 is CASLQRGDSYNEQFF. In nucleotides, the CDR3 is TGTGCCAGCCTCCAGCGGGGGGACTCCTACAATGAGCAGTTCTTC.

The CDR3 sequence: CASSINGATSGHEQFF. The DNA of the CDR3 is TGTGCCAGTAGTATTAACGGGGCTACTAGCGGACACGAGCAGTTCTTC. This sequence joins TRBV19 and TRBJ2-1; TRBD2 matches at 8 bases. V gave up 3 bases and J gave up 10 bases; unmatched junction bases: 14. Germline values: CDR1 LNHDA, CDR2 SQIVND (reference sequence). The CDR3 is made up of 16 amino acids. The variable domain in full, with the rest retrieved from reference TRBV19 and TRBJ2-1, is DGGITQSPKYLFRKEGQNVTLSCEQNLNHDAMYWYRQDPGQGLRLIYYSQIVNDFQKGDIAEGYSVSREKKESFPLTVTSAQKNPTAFYLCASSINGATSGHEQFFGPGTRLTVL.

This chain uses TRBV6-1 with TRBJ1-4; weak D call: TRBD1 (5 bases). Deletions cut 3 bases from V and 5 bases from J, with 10 bases between. Per germline, CDR1 MNHNS and CDR2 SASEGT. CDR3 length: 14 amino acids. Written as DNA, the CDR3 is TGTGCCAGCAGTGATTGGAGGGGCAATGAAAAACTGTTTTTT. It translates to CASSDWRGNEKLFF.

This chain uses TRBV7-9 with TRBJ2-7; TRBD2 matches at 9 bases. V shed 3 bases and J 2 bases; nucleotides not matched to a gene: 5. The CDR3 loop spans 15 amino acids. Germline loops: CDR1 SEHNR, CDR2 FQNEAQ (reference sequence). The chain's CDR3 is CASSFASGETYEQYF. For the CDR3, the DNA is TGTGCCAGCAGCTTCGCTAGCGGGGAAACCTACGAGCAGTACTTC.

The CDR3 coding sequence is TGTGCCAGCAGCTTAAATTCAGGGTCCCCAGAGACCCAGTACTTC. As protein: CASSLNSGSPETQYF. The chain uses TRBV7-3 and TRBJ2-5; maybe TRBD1 (5 bases). V was cut by 1 base and J by 4 bases, with 13 bases left in between. Looked up from germline, CDR1 is SGHTA and CDR2 is FQGTGA. This CDR3 has 15 residues. Looking up the rest from reference TRBV7-3 and TRBJ2-5 gives the full variable domain: GAGVSQTPSNKVTEKGKYVELRCDPISGHTALYWYRQSLGQGPEFLIYFQGTGAADDSGLPNDRFFAVRPEGSVSTLKIQRTERGDSAVYLCASSLNSGSPETQYFGPGTRLLVL.

J is TRBJ1-1 and V is TRBV3-1 (or the pseudogene TRBV3-2); no firm D call. CDR3 length: 13 residues. Germline lookup yields CDR1 LGHDT and CDR2 YNNKEL (reference sequence). Trimming cost V 4 bases and J 0 bases, with 6 bases left between them. The CDR3 protein is CASSLQLNTEAFF. In DNA form, the CDR3 reads TGTGCCAGCAGCCTTCAGTTGAACACTGAAGCTTTCTTT.

V gene TRBV5-1 combines with J gene TRBJ2-1; 11 bases line up with TRBD2. From germline, CDR1 is SGHRS and CDR2 YFSETQ. The CDR3 spans 15 residues. V shed 4 bases, J shed 9 bases, and the junction held 9 bases outside the gene matches. CDR3: CASSPLGTSGSEQFF. The CDR3, as DNA: TGCGCCAGCAGCCCCTTGGGGACTAGCGGCTCTGAGCAGTTCTTC.

J is TRBJ2-7 and V is TRBV19, with 11 nucleotides matching TRBD2. The CDR3 covers 14 residues. Unmatched junction bases numbered 2, after V lost 3 bases and J lost 4 bases. Germline values: CDR1 LNHDA, CDR2 SQIVND (reference sequence). The CDR3 loop is CASSISSGGYEQYF. CDR3 in DNA: TGTGCCAGTAGTATTTCTAGCGGGGGGTACGAGCAGTACTTC. Full variable domain (outside the CDR3, taken from reference TRBV19 and TRBJ2-7): DGGITQSPKYLFRKEGQNVTLSCEQNLNHDAMYWYRQDPGQGLRLIYYSQIVNDFQKGDIAEGYSVSREKKESFPLTVTSAQKNPTAFYLCASSISSGGYEQYFGPGTRLTVT.

The J gene is TRBJ2-7, the V gene TRBV27; 12 nucleotides match TRBD2. The V gene end was trimmed by 3 bases and the J gene end by 3 bases; junction bases not matched to a gene: 0. This CDR3 has 14 residues. Germline CDR1 and CDR2: MNHEY and SMNVEV (reference sequence). CDR3 loop: CASSLGLAGYEQYF. CDR3 in DNA: TGTGCCAGCAGTTTGGGACTAGCGGGCTACGAGCAGTACTTC.

This clone came up once. The J gene is TRBJ2-7, the V gene TRBV5-1; no clear D gene. The ends were cut back, 1 base at V and 0 bases at J, with 5 bases in the middle. The CDR3 runs 13 residues. Looked up from germline, CDR1 is SGHRS and CDR2 is YFSETQ. The CDR3, as DNA: TGCGCCAGCAGCTTGCTATTCTCCTACGAGCAGTACTTC. It codes for CASSLLFSYEQYF.

The genes are TRBV7-2 and TRBJ1-5, with 7 bases fitting TRBD1. V trimming: 1 base; J trimming: 6 bases; junction bases outside the gene matches: 3. In germline, CDR1 is SGHTA, CDR2 FQGNSA. The CDR3 spans 14 residues. The CDR3 DNA reads as TGTGCCAGCAGCTTAGGCAGGGGGAGTCAGCCCCAGCATTTT. It yields the protein CASSLGRGSQPQHF.

The chain uses TRBV30 and TRBJ1-2; possible D gene TRBD1, 5 bases. The germline V and J ends were trimmed by 3 bases and 2 bases, with 16 bases remaining between them. The CDR3 contains 15 residues. The germline V gene encodes CDR1 GTSNPN and CDR2 SVGIG (reference sequence). Here the CDR3 DNA reads TGTGCCTGGAGAGACGCAAGGGGTTGGAACTATGGCTACACCTTC. It codes for CAWRDARGWNYGYTF.

The J gene is TRBJ1-4, the V gene TRBV6-5, with D perhaps matching TRBD1 (5 bases). This CDR3 has 12 amino acids. From germline, CDR1 is MNHEY and CDR2 SVGAGI. Trimming took 8 bases from V and 3 from J, leaving 7 bases between them. CDR3 coding DNA: TGTGCCAGCGCCAGGGCTAATGAAAAACTGTTTTTT. Its protein is CASARANEKLFF.

A few counts support this clone. The V and J genes are TRBV6-5 and TRBJ1-1; 9 bases are shared with TRBD1. The germline V gene encodes CDR1 MNHEY and CDR2 SVGAGI. The CDR3 is 15 residues long. V gave up 4 bases and J gave up 0 bases; unmatched junction bases: 3. This CDR3 reads CASSSGTGMNTEAFF. DNA of the CDR3: TGTGCCAGCAGTTCCGGGACAGGGATGAACACTGAAGCTTTCTTT.

The chain is built from TRBV19 and TRBJ1-6; D is unresolved. The CDR3 runs 16 residues. Germline lookup yields CDR1 LNHDA and CDR2 SQIVND (reference sequence). Trimming took off 1 base at V and 6 bases at J, with 13 bases between the two ends. CDR3 loop: CASSIGRGRANSPLHF. The CDR3 coding sequence is TGTGCCAGTAGTATAGGCCGGGGTCGGGCTAATTCACCCCTCCACTTT. Full variable domain (remainder filled in from reference TRBV19 and TRBJ1-6): DGGITQSPKYLFRKEGQNVTLSCEQNLNHDAMYWYRQDPGQGLRLIYYSQIVNDFQKGDIAEGYSVSREKKESFPLTVTSAQKNPTAFYLCASSIGRGRANSPLHFGNGTRLTVT.

This chain links TRBV7-9 with TRBJ1-4; D not resolved. The V end was cut by 5 bases, the J end by 3 bases, with 13 bases between. The CDR3 has 15 amino acids. Germline values: CDR1 SEHNR, CDR2 FQNEAQ (reference sequence). CDR3 in DNA: TGTGCCAGCAGCGCGTACAGAGACCCTAATGAAAAACTGTTTTTT. It specifies CASSAYRDPNEKLFF. Full variable domain (remainder filled in from reference TRBV7-9 and TRBJ1-4): DTGVSQNPRHKITKRGQNVTFRCDPISEHNRLYWYRQTLGQGPEFLTYFQNEAQLEKSRLLSDRFSAERPKGSFSTLEIQRTEQGDSAMYLCASSAYRDPNEKLFFGSGTQLSVL.

This chain joins TRBV18 and TRBJ1-2, with 8 bases aligning to TRBD1. Germline values: CDR1 KGHSH, CDR2 LQKENI. V gave up 0 bases and J gave up 4 bases; unmatched junction bases: 4. The CDR3 is 15 amino acids. CDR3 region: CASSPPLTGVYGYTF. Here the CDR3 DNA reads TGTGCCAGCTCACCACCGCTGACAGGGGTCTATGGCTACACCTTC.

This rearrangement joins TRBV5-1 to TRBJ2-3, with TRBD2 identical over 10 bases. The CDR3 totals 17 residues. J gave up 1 base and V 0 bases, and 5 bases lay outside the gene matches. Per the germline V gene, CDR1 is SGHRS and CDR2 is YFSETQ. The CDR3 DNA is TGCGCCAGCAGCTTGGGACCTAGCGGGGGAGGCACAGATACGCAGTATTTT. Its translation is CASSLGPSGGGTDTQYF.

This clone appeared once. V gene TRBV4-1 combines with J gene TRBJ1-2; no clear D. Germline-derived CDR1 and CDR2 are MGHRA and YSYEKL. Deletions cut 3 bases from V and 0 bases from J, with 17 bases between. The length of the CDR3 is 17 residues. This chain's CDR3 is CASSHDRRQTSNYGYTF. Here the CDR3 DNA reads TGCGCCAGCAGCCATGACCGCCGACAAACATCTAACTATGGCTACACCTTC.

The chain is built from TRBV14 and TRBJ1-2; 9 nucleotides align to TRBD1. The CDR3 is 15 amino acids. The V segment lost 4 bases and the J segment 7 bases; nucleotides outside the gene matches: 10. In germline, CDR1 is SGHDN, CDR2 FVKESK. In DNA, the CDR3 is TGTGCCAGCAGCCGCGGGACAGGGTCCAGTAGTGGCTACACCTTC. Translating gives CASSRGTGSSSGYTF.

This chain uses TRBV6-5 with TRBJ1-1; 7 bases map to TRBD1. Germline CDR1 MNHEY, CDR2 SVGAGI. The V and J ends lost 0 bases and 8 bases, in that order; junction bases with no gene match: 12. This CDR3 spans 16 amino acids. CDR3 residues: CASSYSKGAGTLEAFF. Here the CDR3 DNA reads TGTGCCAGCAGTTACTCGAAGGGGGCGGGAACTTTGGAAGCTTTCTTT.